The clone carrying this T cell receptor beta chain has at least ten counts. The antigen is unknown. The data were obtained in a study of glioma-infiltrating T cells after dendritic cell vaccination. Germline-derived CDR1 and CDR2 are SGHRS and YFSETQ. This CDR3 is 16 amino acids long. Trimming cost V 2 bases and J 9 bases, with 18 bases left between them. Study-level results: Longer survival after dendritic cell vaccination followed higher pretreatment TIL content. Complete blood and tumor specimen sets were limited to few patients.

Up to about 2 ug genomic DNA was used for TCRB CDR3 amplification. Produced via immunoSEQ multiplex PCR; TCRdb's table is partial and in-frame only. The repertoire consists of 99,000 or so clones, with around 80% occurring once and the leading ten covering 5.4%. Stated time point: after dendritic cell vaccination, including at tumor progression/relapse. The material was blood, obtained after dendritic cell vaccination. The receptor comes from a human donor with glioblastoma. V usage is TRBV5-1 and J usage is TRBJ1-6; D is unresolved. The CDR3 DNA is TGCGCCAGCAGCTTTCATGGGAGCGGAGAGAGTTCACCCCTCCACTTT. Translation: CASSFHGSGESSPLHF. Together with reference TRBV5-1 and TRBJ1-6, the CDR3 gives the full variable domain: KAGVTQTPRYLIKTRGQQVTLSCSPISGHRSVSWYQQTPGQGLQFLFEYFSETQRNKGNFPGRFSGRQFSNSRSEMNVSTLELGDSALYLCASSFHGSGESSPLHFGNGTRLTVT.